This record concerns one TCR beta chain sequence. This clone's antigen is unknown. The CDR3 has 16 amino acids, counting the end cysteine and phenylalanine. The protein alone is recorded here. This sample was included in a study of T cell clusters in autoimmune cytopenias (dated by TCRdb to about 2019). Broadly, across the study: The median TRB sequencing depth was about 50,000 reads per sample, and the median number of distinct TRB clonotypes was a few thousand per sample. Alongside healthy, CLL and autoimmune hepatitis controls, autoimmune cytopenia patients had their peripheral blood TRB and IGH repertoires sequenced at active disease and again during treatment follow-up. The study was designed to test whether a disease-specific immune repertoire signature usable as a blood-based biomarker is carried by autoimmune cytopenia patients. What the work shows at the level of the full study, not this receptor alone: Shifts in the TRB repertoire, including less even repertoires in secondary cytopenia and CLL, were mostly a reflection of lymphoma bias and not of autoimmunity. The cluster-lack signature was not seen for secondary cytopenia versus CLL, apparently masked by the dominant lymphoma-associated repertoire. GLIPH results suggested that primary autoimmune cytopenia patients were missing physiological T cell clusters, with 50 or so clusters found only in healthy donors compared with 15 to 20 found only in patients. The T cell clusters were defined only in silico, and the functional role of the clusters still needed to be validated experimentally. Healthy donors showed around 3.1-fold more exclusive TRB clusters than active autoimmune hepatitis patients, consistent with an autoimmunity-wide signature.

TRB rearrangements were amplified by multiplex PCR using a touch-down protocol with TRB-A and TRB-B primer pools mixed in one tube. Illumina adapters and sample indices were attached to the amplicons through two consecutive PCR reactions using Phusion HS II polymerase. Amplicons were gel-purified with the NucleoSpin Gel and PCR Clean-up kit, then quantified by Qubit and quality-checked on an Agilent 2100 Bioanalyzer. Libraries were sequenced on an Illumina MiSeq using 600-cycle, single-indexed, paired-end runs. The paper's data handling went like this. MiXCR version 2.1.12 with the default MiXCR reference library was used to align and assemble TRB reads. A clone was defined by each unique CDR3 nucleotide sequence, and analysis was restricted to productive sequences with at least two reads. Repertoire diversity was assessed with alpha-parameterized diversity profiles (alpha 0 to 5), including the Shannon (alpha 1) and Simpson (alpha 2) indices, which were computed with an R script. Combinatorial TRB VJ usage was computed with the tcR package and compared between cohorts by principal component analysis with ade4. TCRbeta CDR3s were clustered with GLIPH on cohort pairs matched by age and read depth, and cluster frequencies were compared by Wilcoxon test. TCRdb reanalyzed the reads, keeping one entry per CDR3 protein sequence and omitting DNA. The V and J calls here are based on TCRdb, not the publication. This specimen's table enumerates about 7,400 distinct CDR3 sequences. The ten largest clones capture around 26% of the sample.

Each sample's TRB amplification started from 250 ng of peripheral blood genomic DNA, which corresponds to around 36,000 genome equivalents. This sequence was found in a human donor with an autoimmune cytopenia or autoimmune hepatitis (not recorded which). Sequencing input: peripheral blood. The rearrangement joined TRBV12-3 or TRBV12-4 to TRBJ2-3; TCRdb picks TRBD2, but there is no DNA to check that call. The CDR3 sequence is CASFQRAGGLTDTQYF.